This paragraph covers one TCR beta chain sequence. This specimen comes from a study of PD-1 blockade in mismatch repair-deficient tumors. Method: immunoSEQ multiplex PCR; TCRdb's copy keeps in-frame clones and lacks some. Here the sample spans some 97,000 clones, over 75% being singletons. The length of the CDR3 is 14 residues. Germline V gene sequence: CDR1 ENHRY, CDR2 SYGVKD. V lost 4 bases, J lost 4 bases, and 11 bases lay in between. Sequences were derived from peripheral blood, sampled roughly 35 weeks after starting pembrolizumab. This receptor was taken from an adult with mismatch repair-deficient cancer. The V call is TRBV10-3, the J call TRBJ2-1; TRBD2 is a possible D gene (6 bases). The CDR3 sequence is CAISVGSGYNEQFF. The CDR3 region has the DNA TGTGCCATCAGTGTCGGTAGCGGATACAATGAGCAGTTCTTC.